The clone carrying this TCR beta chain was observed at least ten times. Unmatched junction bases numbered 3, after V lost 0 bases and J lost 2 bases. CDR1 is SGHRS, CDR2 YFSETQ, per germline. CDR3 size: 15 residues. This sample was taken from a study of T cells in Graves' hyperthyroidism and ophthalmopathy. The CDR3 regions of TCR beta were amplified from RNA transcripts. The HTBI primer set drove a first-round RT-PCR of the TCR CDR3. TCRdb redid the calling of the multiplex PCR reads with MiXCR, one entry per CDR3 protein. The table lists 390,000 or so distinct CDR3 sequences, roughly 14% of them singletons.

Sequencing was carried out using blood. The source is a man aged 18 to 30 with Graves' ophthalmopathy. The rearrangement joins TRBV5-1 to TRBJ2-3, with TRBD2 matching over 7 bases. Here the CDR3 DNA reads TGCGCCAGCAGCTTGGATTGGGACTACACAGATACGCAGTATTTT. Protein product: CASSLDWDYTDTQYF.